This TCR beta chain was observed in a study of shared clonotypes between healthy human individuals. This clone came up a few times. Germline V gene data show CDR1 as SGHDT and CDR2 as YYEEEE. V was shortened by 5 bases and J by 4 bases, with 8 bases between the two germline ends. The CDR3 length is 12 residues. Clones were sequenced by immunoSEQ multiplex PCR, and TCRdb holds only the in-frame ones, with some missing. The profile shows about 600,000 clones, roughly 98% of them singletons. Terminally differentiated effector memory CD45RA+ cells were excluded by CCR7 positive selection of CD45RO-negative cells.

The receptor comes from a man aged 25-45 years in good health. The rearrangement uses TRBV5-6 and TRBJ2-3; D is undetermined. Specimen: naive CD8+ T cells sorted from blood. In nucleotides, the CDR3 is TGTGCCAGCAGTAATGTTGCAGATACGCAGTATTTT. As protein: CASSNVADTQYF.